This T cell receptor (beta chain) appears in the sequencing data of a study of T cells in Graves' hyperthyroidism and ophthalmopathy. Study outcomes and limitations: Ophthalmopathy was distinguished from stable hyperthyroidism by 13 V-J signatures.

At least ten counts were recorded for this clonotype. Its antigen is unidentified. Authors of the study amplified TCR beta CDR3 regions from RNA transcripts. HTBI primers were employed in a first-round RT-PCR of the TCR CDR3. TCRdb analysed the multiplex PCR reads with MiXCR anew, one entry per CDR3 protein. The sample yields a few hundred thousand distinct CDR3 sequences, roughly an eighth seen once. V was shortened by 5 bases and J by 6 bases, with 14 bases between the two germline ends. The CDR3 is made up of 14 amino acids. Germline V CDR1 and CDR2: MNHEY, SMNVEV (reference sequence). V usage is TRBV27 and J usage is TRBJ2-1; D uncertain. The sequence came from a woman under 30 with Graves' hyperthyroidism. The material sequenced was blood. The CDR3 spells CASSDSLASNEQFF. DNA of the CDR3: TGTGCCAGCAGTGATAGTCTGGCGTCCAATGAGCAGTTCTTC.